This T cell receptor beta chain was recorded in a study of control samples from healthy donors and cancer patients. Assay used: immunoSEQ multiplex PCR; TCRdb lists only in-frame clones, some missing. The sample holds about 190,000 clones, roughly 91% seen once. Trimming removed 2 bases from V and 5 bases from J, with 22 bases in between. The CDR3 length is 17 residues. The TCR comes from a young man in good health. Material for sequencing was blood. The gene calls are TRBV5-3 and TRBJ1-1, with D perhaps TRBD1 (5 bases). TRBV5-3 is an ORF, with its function uncertain. Here the CDR3 DNA reads TGTGCCAGAAGCTTTAACATCTGTCGAGGGGCGAGTACTGAAGCTTTCTTT. Amino acids: CARSFNICRGASTEAFF.